This T cell receptor beta chain is from a study of T cell responses to AZD1222 COVID-19 vaccine. V gave up 5 bases and J gave up 6 bases, with 17 bases separating them. The CDR3 runs 15 residues. Germline CDR1 is SGHVS and CDR2 is FQNEAQ. Of note for this clone: Its specificity is unknown.

Study outcomes and limitations: Repertoires in all cases were sampled only once the peak T cell response had passed. Rises in breadth and depth of Spike-specific TCRs came after two AZD1222 doses. Possibly, clonal diversity was underestimated; donors were largely white British and included more females. Just a handful of people given AZD1222 tested seropositive at baseline.

Clones were sequenced by immunoSEQ multiplex PCR, and TCRdb holds only the in-frame ones, with some missing. The table shows around 160,000 clones, with 94% occurring only once. The sequence came from an adult who received the AZD1222 COVID-19 vaccine. Material: peripheral blood, obtained 28 days after the second AZD1222 dose. The rearrangement joins TRBV7-8 to TRBJ2-1; D unresolved. The DNA of the CDR3 is TGTGCCAGCAGCCCGTTCAGACTCCCACTCAATGAGCAGTTCTTC. As protein: CASSPFRLPLNEQFF.